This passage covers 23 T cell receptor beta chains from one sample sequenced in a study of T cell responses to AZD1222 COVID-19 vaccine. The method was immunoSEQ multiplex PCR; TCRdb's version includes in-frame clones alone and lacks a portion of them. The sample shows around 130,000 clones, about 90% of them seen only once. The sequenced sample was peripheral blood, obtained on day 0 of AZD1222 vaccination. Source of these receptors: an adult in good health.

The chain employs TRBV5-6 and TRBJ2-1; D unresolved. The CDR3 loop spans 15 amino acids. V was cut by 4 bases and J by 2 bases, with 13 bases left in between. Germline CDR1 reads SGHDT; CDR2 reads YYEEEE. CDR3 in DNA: TGTGCCAGCAGCCCCCTGGCCGAGCCCTACAATGAGCAGTTCTTC. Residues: CASSPLAEPYNEQFF.

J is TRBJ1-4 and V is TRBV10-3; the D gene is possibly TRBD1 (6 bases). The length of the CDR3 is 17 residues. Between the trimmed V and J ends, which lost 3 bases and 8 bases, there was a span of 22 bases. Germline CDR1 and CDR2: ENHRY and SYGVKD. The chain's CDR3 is CAISDPGASMSREKLFF. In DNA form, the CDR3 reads TGTGCCATCAGTGACCCGGGGGCCTCGATGTCTAGGGAAAAACTGTTTTTT.

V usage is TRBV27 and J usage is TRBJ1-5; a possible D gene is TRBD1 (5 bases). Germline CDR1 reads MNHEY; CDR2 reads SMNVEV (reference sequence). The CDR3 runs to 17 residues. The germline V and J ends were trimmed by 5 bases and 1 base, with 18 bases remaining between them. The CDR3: CASSSKGLVSSNQPQHF. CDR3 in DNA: TGTGCCAGCAGTAGCAAGGGGCTGGTCTCAAGCAATCAGCCCCAGCATTTT.

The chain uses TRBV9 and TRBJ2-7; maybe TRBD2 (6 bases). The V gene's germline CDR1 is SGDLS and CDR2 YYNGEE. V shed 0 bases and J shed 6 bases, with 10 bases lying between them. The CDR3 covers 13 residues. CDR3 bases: TGTGCCAGCAGCGTAGTGGGAGGTGGCGAGCAGTACTTC. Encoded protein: CASSVVGGGEQYF.

The CDR3 loop is CASRGPTGADTIYF. CDR3 bases: TGTGCCAGCAGGGGACCGACAGGGGCAGACACCATATATTTT. The chain uses TRBV11-2 and TRBJ1-3; TRBD1 agrees at 8 bases. The V and J ends lost 6 bases and 8 bases, in that order; junction bases with no gene match: 9. Germline V CDR1 and CDR2: SGHAT, FQNNGV. This CDR3 has 14 residues.

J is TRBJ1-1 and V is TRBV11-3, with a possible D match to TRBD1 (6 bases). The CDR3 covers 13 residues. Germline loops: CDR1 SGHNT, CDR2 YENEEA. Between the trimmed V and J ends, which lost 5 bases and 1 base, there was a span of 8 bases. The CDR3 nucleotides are TGTGCCAGCAGCGGACAGTCGAACACTGAAGCTTTCTTT. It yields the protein CASSGQSNTEAFF.

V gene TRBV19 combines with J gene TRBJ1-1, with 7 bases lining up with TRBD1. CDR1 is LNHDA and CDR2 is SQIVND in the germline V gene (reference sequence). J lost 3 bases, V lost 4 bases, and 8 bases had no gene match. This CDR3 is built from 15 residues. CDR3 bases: TGTGCCAGTAGTACCGGACAGGCGCAATACACTGAAGCTTTCTTT. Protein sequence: CASSTGQAQYTEAFF.

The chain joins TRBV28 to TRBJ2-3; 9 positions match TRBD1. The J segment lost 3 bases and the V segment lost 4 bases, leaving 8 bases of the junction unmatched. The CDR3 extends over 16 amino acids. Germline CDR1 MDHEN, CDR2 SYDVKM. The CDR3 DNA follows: TGTGCCAGCAGTTCATGGGACAGGGCCTCAACAGATACGCAGTATTTT. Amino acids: CASSSWDRASTDTQYF.

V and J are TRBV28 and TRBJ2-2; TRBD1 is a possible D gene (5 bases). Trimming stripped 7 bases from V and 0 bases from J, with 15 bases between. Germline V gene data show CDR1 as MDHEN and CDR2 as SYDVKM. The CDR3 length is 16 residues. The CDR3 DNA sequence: TGTGCCAGCACTGGGGCAGCCCCCGCGAACACCGGGGAGCTGTTTTTT. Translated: CASTGAAPANTGELFF.

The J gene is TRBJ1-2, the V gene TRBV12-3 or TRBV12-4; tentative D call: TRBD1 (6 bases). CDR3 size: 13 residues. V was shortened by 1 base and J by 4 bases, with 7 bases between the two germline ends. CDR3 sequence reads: CASSLGQVYGYTF. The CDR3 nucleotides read TGTGCCAGCAGTTTAGGACAGGTCTATGGCTACACCTTC.

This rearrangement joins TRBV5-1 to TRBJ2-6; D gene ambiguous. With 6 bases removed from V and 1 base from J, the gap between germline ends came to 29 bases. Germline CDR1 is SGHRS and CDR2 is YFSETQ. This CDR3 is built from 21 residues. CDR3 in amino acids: CASTQDPLSVELTSGANVLTF. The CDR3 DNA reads TGCGCCAGCACCCAAGATCCCCTTTCGGTGGAACTAACTTCTGGGGCCAACGTCCTGACTTTC.

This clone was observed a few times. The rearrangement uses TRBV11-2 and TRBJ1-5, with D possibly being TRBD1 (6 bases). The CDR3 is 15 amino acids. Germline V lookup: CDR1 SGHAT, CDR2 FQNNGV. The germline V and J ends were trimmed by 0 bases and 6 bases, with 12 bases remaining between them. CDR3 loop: CASSLDLGGSQPQHF. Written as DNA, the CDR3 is TGTGCCAGCAGCTTAGATCTGGGGGGCTCTCAGCCCCAGCATTTT. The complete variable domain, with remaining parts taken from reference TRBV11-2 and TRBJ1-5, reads EAGVAQSPRYKIIEKRQSVAFWCNPISGHATLYWYQQILGQGPKLLIQFQNNGVVDDSQLPKDRFSAERLKGVDSTLKIQPAKLEDSAVYLCASSLDLGGSQPQHFGDGTRLSIL.

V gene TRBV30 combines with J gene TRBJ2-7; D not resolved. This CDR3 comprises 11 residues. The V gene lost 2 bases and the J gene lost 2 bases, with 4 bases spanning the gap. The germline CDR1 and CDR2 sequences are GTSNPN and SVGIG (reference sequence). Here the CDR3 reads CAWSLTYEQYF. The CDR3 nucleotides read TGTGCCTGGAGTTTGACCTACGAGCAGTACTTC. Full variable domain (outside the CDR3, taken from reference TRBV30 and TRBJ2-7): SQTIHQWPATLVQPVGSPLSLECTVEGTSNPNLYWYRQAAGRGLQLLFYSVGIGQISSEVPQNLSASRPQDRQFILSSKKLLLSDSGFYLCAWSLTYEQYFGPGTRLTVT.

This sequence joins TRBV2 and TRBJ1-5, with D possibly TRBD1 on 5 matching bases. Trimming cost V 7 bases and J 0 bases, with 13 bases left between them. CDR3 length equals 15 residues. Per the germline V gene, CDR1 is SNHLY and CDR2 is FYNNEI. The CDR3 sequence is CASKGTWYSNQPQHF. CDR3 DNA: TGTGCCAGCAAGGGGACTTGGTATAGCAATCAGCCCCAGCATTTT.

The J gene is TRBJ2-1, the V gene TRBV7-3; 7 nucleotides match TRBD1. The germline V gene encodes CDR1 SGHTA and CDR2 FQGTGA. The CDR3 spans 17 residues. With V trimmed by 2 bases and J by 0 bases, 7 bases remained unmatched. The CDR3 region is CASSLGQDLSSYNEQFF. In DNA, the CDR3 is TGTGCCAGCAGCTTAGGACAGGACCTGAGCTCCTACAATGAGCAGTTCTTC.

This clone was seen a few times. The CDR3, as DNA: TGTGCCAGCAGCCCCTTTAGGTGGCCGGGGGCGCCCAATCCGGTGGGAACTGAAGCTTTCTTT. Amino acids: CASSPFRWPGAPNPVGTEAFF. The chain has TRBV28 and TRBJ1-1, with TRBD1 as a possible D gene (6 bases). CDR3 length equals 21 residues. Trimming took 6 bases from V and 5 from J, leaving 37 bases between them. CDR1 is MDHEN and CDR2 is SYDVKM in the germline V gene.

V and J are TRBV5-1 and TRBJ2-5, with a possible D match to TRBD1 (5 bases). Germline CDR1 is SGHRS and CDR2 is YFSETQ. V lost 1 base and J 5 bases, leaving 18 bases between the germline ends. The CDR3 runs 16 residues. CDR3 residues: CASSLNRQGSSETQYF. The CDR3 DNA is TGCGCCAGCAGCTTGAATCGGCAGGGTAGTAGTGAGACCCAGTACTTC.

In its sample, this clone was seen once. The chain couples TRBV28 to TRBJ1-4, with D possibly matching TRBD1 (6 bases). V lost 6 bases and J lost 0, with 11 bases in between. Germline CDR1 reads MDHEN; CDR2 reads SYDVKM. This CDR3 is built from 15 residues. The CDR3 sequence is CASRPPGATNEKLFF. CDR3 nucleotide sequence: TGTGCCAGCAGGCCCCCAGGGGCAACTAATGAAAAACTGTTTTTT.

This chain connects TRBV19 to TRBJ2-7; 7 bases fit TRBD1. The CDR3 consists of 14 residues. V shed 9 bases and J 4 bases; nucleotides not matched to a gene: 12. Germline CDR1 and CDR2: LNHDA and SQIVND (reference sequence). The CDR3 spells CASSYGTASYEQYF. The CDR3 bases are TGTGCCAGCTCGTACGGGACAGCATCTTACGAGCAGTACTTC.

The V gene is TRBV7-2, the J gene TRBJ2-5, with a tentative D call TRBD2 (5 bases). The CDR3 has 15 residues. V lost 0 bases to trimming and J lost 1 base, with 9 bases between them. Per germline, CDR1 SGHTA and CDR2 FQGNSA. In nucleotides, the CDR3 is TGTGCCAGCAGCTTAGCGGCCGGGGTCCAAGAGACCCAGTACTTC. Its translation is CASSLAAGVQETQYF.

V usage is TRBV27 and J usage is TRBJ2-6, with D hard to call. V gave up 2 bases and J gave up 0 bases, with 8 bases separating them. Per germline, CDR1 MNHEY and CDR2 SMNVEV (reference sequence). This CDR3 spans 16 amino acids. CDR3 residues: CASSLLRSSGANVLTF. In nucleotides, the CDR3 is TGTGCCAGCAGTTTACTGAGGAGCTCTGGGGCCAACGTCCTGACTTTC.

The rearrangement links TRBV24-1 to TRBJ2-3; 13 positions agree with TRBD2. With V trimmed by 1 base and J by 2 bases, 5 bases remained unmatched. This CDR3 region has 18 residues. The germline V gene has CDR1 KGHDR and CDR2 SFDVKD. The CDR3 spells CATSDFFGTSGDTDTQYF. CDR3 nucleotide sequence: TGTGCCACCAGTGATTTTTTCGGGACTAGCGGGGACACAGATACGCAGTATTTT.

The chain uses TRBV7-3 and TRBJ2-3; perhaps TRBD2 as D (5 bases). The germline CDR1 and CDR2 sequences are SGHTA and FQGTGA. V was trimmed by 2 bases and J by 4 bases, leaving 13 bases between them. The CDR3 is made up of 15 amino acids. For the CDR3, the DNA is TGTGCCAGCAGCTTATCCCTCACGGGATCAGATACGCAGTATTTT. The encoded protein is CASSLSLTGSDTQYF.